Below, one T cell receptor beta chain is given with its context. Its target is not known. Treatment denoted: oral pan-JAK inhibitor, 5-10 mg twice daily. Individuals with alopecia areata gave both lesional scalp punch biopsies and peripheral blood for collection. The CDR3 extends over 15 amino acids. V lost 7 bases, J lost 5 bases, and 11 bases stayed unmatched. In germline, CDR1 is MNHEY, CDR2 SVGAGI. cDNA prepared by RNA extraction and subsequent reverse transcription served as the template for sequencing. Clones were read by immunoSEQ multiplex PCR, and TCRdb kept only the in-frame ones, dropping some. The table lists under 110,000 clones, roughly 60% of them singletons. These data are taken from a study of CD8+ T cells in alopecia areata. Whole-study context: Treated patients received severity scores based on the percentage of scalp area affected.

Points from the study as a whole: Lesional scalp displayed greater clonality than normal scalp, most notably in alopecia totalis/universalis. A large proportion of expanded lesional clones were detected persisting in scalp and blood during tofacitinib.

Sequencing was performed on CD8+ T cells sorted from blood, taken at week 56, from a patient treated with tofacitinib. The rearrangement joins TRBV6-5 to TRBJ2-5; 9 positions match TRBD2. This sequence originates from a human donor with alopecia areata. CDR3 DNA sequence: TGTGCCAGCAAGGAGGTAGCGGGGGCCCGGGAGACCCAGTACTTC. Amino acid sequence: CASKEVAGARETQYF.